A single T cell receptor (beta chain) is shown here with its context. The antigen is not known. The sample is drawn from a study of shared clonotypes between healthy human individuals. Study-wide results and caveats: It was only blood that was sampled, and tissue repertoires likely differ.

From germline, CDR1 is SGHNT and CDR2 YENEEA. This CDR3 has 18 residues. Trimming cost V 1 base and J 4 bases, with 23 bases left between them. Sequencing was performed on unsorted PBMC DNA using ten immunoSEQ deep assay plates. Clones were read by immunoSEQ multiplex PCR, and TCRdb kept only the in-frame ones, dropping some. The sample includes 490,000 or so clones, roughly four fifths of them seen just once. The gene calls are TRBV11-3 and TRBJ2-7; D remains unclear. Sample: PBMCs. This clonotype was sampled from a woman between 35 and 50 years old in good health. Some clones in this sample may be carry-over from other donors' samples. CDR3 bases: TGTGCCAGCAGCTTAGGGGTAGGTGCGATCCAGAGTACTTACGAGCAGTACTTC. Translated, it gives CASSLGVGAIQSTYEQYF.